This T cell receptor (beta chain) was sequenced during a study of blood T cell repertoires in COVID-19. Study-wide context: Sources were T cells, B-cell-depleted T cells, or PBMCs; the material itself was cDNA or gDNA.

TCRdb's copy holds only in-frame clones and misses some; the assay was immunoSEQ multiplex PCR. The table records 120,000 or so clones, approximately 87% of them present only once. This CDR3 comprises 17 residues. Germline lookup yields CDR1 SGHNT and CDR2 YYREEE (reference sequence). Germline trimming cut 3 bases from V and 2 bases from J; bases unmatched to any gene: 12. In its sample, this clone was seen once. The receptor's source is an older woman with acute or convalescent COVID-19. The chain links TRBV5-4 to TRBJ2-7; 9 nucleotides match TRBD1. The sequenced material came from peripheral blood. CDR3 DNA: TGTGCCAGCAGCTCGTCCCGGGACAGGGTCGGCACCTACGAGCAGTACTTC. Its protein is CASSSSRDRVGTYEQYF.